This is a list of T cell receptor beta chains from one sample in a study of lymphopenia after photon versus proton radiotherapy. Assay: immunoSEQ multiplex PCR; the TCRdb copy retains only in-frame clones and omits some. Seen here are approximately 150,000 clones, around 85% observed once, and the top ten hold around 4.5%. The source was peripheral blood, collected from a patient treated with photon-based radiotherapy. These receptors were taken from a middle-aged man with gastric cancer. Each CDR3 is given with its conserved first and last residue. A D gene is named only where the DNA matches it firmly. Clone size is not always given. Where it is, it says once, few, many or a class for expanded clones.

abundance: -
j_gene: TRBJ2-1
v_gene: TRBV6-1
d_gene: -
CDR3aa: CASSEARWNEQFF
CDR3nt: TGTGCCAGCAGTGAAGCGCGTTGGAATGAGCAGTTCTTC

abundance: -
j_gene: TRBJ1-5
v_gene: TRBV7-2
d_gene: -
CDR3aa: CASSPDSGNQPQHF
CDR3nt: TGTGCCAGCAGCCCCGACAGTGGCAATCAGCCCCAGCATTTT

abundance: once
j_gene: TRBJ2-6
v_gene: TRBV7-3
d_gene: -
CDR3aa: CASSPVPGANVLTF
CDR3nt: TGTGCCAGCAGCCCGGTTCCTGGGGCCAACGTCCTGACTTTC

abundance: -
j_gene: TRBJ1-3
v_gene: TRBV19
d_gene: -
CDR3aa: CASSMGQAGNTIYF
CDR3nt: TGTGCCAGTAGTATGGGGCAGGCTGGAAACACCATATATTTT

abundance: few
j_gene: TRBJ2-7
v_gene: TRBV7-2
d_gene: TRBD2
CDR3aa: CASSSRGLASYEQYF
CDR3nt: TGTGCCAGCAGCTCGAGAGGACTAGCCTCCTACGAGCAGTACTTC

abundance: -
j_gene: TRBJ2-5
v_gene: TRBV7-8
d_gene: TRBD1
CDR3aa: CASSARPGTVQETQYF
CDR3nt: TGTGCCAGCAGCGCAAGACCCGGGACAGTACAAGAGACCCAGTACTTC

abundance: -
j_gene: TRBJ2-7
v_gene: TRBV5-4
d_gene: -
CDR3aa: CASSMGTYEQYF
CDR3nt: TGTGCCAGCAGCATGGGTACTTACGAGCAGTACTTC

abundance: -
j_gene: TRBJ2-7
v_gene: TRBV10-1
d_gene: -
CDR3aa: CASQTAKGPYEQYF
CDR3nt: TGCGCCAGCCAGACTGCTAAGGGCCCCTACGAGCAGTACTTC

abundance: -
j_gene: TRBJ1-4
v_gene: TRBV15
d_gene: -
CDR3aa: CATSRWTANEKLFF
CDR3nt: TGTGCCACCAGCAGATGGACAGCAAATGAAAAACTGTTTTTT

abundance: -
j_gene: TRBJ2-5
v_gene: TRBV5-6
d_gene: TRBD2
CDR3aa: CASSFRTSGREYQETQYF
CDR3nt: TGTGCCAGCAGCTTTCGGACTAGCGGAAGGGAGTACCAAGAGACCCAGTACTTC

abundance: -
j_gene: TRBJ2-5
v_gene: TRBV25-1
d_gene: -
CDR3aa: CASSELGTGQETQYF
CDR3nt: TGTGCCAGCAGTGAATTGGGAACAGGGCAGGAGACCCAGTACTTC

abundance: -
j_gene: TRBJ2-2
v_gene: TRBV25-1
d_gene: TRBD2
CDR3aa: CASSDHTSGVTGELFF
CDR3nt: TGTGCCAGCAGTGACCATACTAGCGGTGTAACCGGGGAGCTGTTTTTT

abundance: few
j_gene: TRBJ1-2
v_gene: TRBV5-6
d_gene: -
CDR3aa: CASSLGGLSYGYTF
CDR3nt: TGTGCCAGCAGCTTGGGAGGCCTATCCTATGGCTACACCTTC

abundance: -
j_gene: TRBJ2-7
v_gene: TRBV7-9
d_gene: TRBD1
CDR3aa: CASSSDRSSYEQYF
CDR3nt: TGTGCCAGCAGCTCGGACAGGAGCTCCTACGAGCAGTACTTC

abundance: -
j_gene: TRBJ2-7
v_gene: TRBV11-2
d_gene: -
CDR3aa: CASSFQGQTTYEQYF
CDR3nt: TGTGCCAGCAGTTTTCAGGGCCAAACCACCTACGAGCAGTACTTC

abundance: -
j_gene: TRBJ2-5
v_gene: TRBV6-6
d_gene: -
CDR3aa: CASSYSAAQYF
CDR3nt: TGTGCCAGCAGTTACTCGGCAGCCCAGTACTTC

abundance: -
j_gene: TRBJ1-4
v_gene: TRBV12-5
d_gene: -
CDR3aa: CASGWLRGELFF
CDR3nt: TGTGCTAGTGGTTGGCTAAGGGGGGAACTGTTTTTT

abundance: -
j_gene: TRBJ2-2
v_gene: TRBV5-1
d_gene: TRBD1
CDR3aa: CASSRDREAGELFF
CDR3nt: TGCGCCAGCAGCCGGGACAGGGAGGCCGGGGAGCTGTTTTTT

abundance: once
j_gene: TRBJ2-2
v_gene: TRBV4-3
d_gene: -
CDR3aa: CASSYGYLSSTGELFF
CDR3nt: TGCGCCAGCAGTTACGGATACCTATCATCCACCGGGGAGCTGTTTTTT

abundance: -
j_gene: TRBJ1-5
v_gene: TRBV27
d_gene: -
CDR3aa: CASSLVGAAQPQHF
CDR3nt: TGTGCCAGCAGTTTAGTGGGGGCGGCTCAGCCCCAGCATTTT

abundance: -
j_gene: TRBJ1-2
v_gene: TRBV6-1
d_gene: -
CDR3aa: CASSVDGGAANYGYTF
CDR3nt: TGTGCCAGCAGTGTAGACGGGGGGGCAGCTAACTATGGCTACACCTTC

abundance: -
j_gene: TRBJ1-5
v_gene: TRBV18
d_gene: -
CDR3aa: CASSQSENQPQHF
CDR3nt: TGTGCCAGCTCACAATCAGAGAATCAGCCCCAGCATTTT

abundance: -
j_gene: TRBJ2-2
v_gene: TRBV27
d_gene: -
CDR3aa: CASSLTSNTGELFF
CDR3nt: TGTGCCAGCAGTCTGACATCGAACACCGGGGAGCTGTTTTTT

abundance: -
j_gene: TRBJ2-7
v_gene: TRBV4-1
d_gene: -
CDR3aa: CASSLILAHEQYF
CDR3nt: TGCGCCAGCAGCTTGATACTAGCTCACGAGCAGTACTTC

abundance: few
j_gene: TRBJ1-5
v_gene: TRBV30
d_gene: -
CDR3aa: CAWNVQEDQPQHF
CDR3nt: TGTGCCTGGAATGTGCAGGAGGATCAGCCCCAGCATTTT

abundance: -
j_gene: TRBJ1-1
v_gene: TRBV9
d_gene: -
CDR3aa: CASSVYGGTTEAFF
CDR3nt: TGTGCCAGCAGCGTTTACGGGGGAACCACTGAAGCTTTCTTT

abundance: -
j_gene: TRBJ1-5
v_gene: TRBV6-6
d_gene: -
CDR3aa: CASNTGIYQPQHF
CDR3nt: TGTGCCAGCAATACAGGGATCTATCAGCCCCAGCATTTT

abundance: -
j_gene: TRBJ2-6
v_gene: TRBV5-1
d_gene: -
CDR3aa: CASSSSSGANVLTF
CDR3nt: TGCGCCAGCAGCTCAAGCTCTGGGGCCAACGTCCTGACTTTC

abundance: -
j_gene: TRBJ2-7
v_gene: TRBV5-1
d_gene: -
CDR3aa: CASSLAIGQIYEQYF
CDR3nt: TGCGCCAGCAGCTTGGCCATCGGACAGATCTACGAGCAGTACTTC

abundance: -
j_gene: TRBJ1-5
v_gene: TRBV27
d_gene: -
CDR3aa: CASSPRGAPSWSNQPQHF
CDR3nt: TGTGCCAGCAGTCCCCGGGGGGCCCCATCCTGGTCCAATCAGCCCCAGCATTTT

abundance: -
j_gene: TRBJ1-1
v_gene: TRBV28
d_gene: -
CDR3aa: CASSLVRWDTEAFF
CDR3nt: TGTGCCAGCAGTTTAGTCAGATGGGACACTGAAGCTTTCTTT

abundance: -
j_gene: TRBJ2-1
v_gene: TRBV4-3
d_gene: -
CDR3aa: CASSQDVVYNEQFF
CDR3nt: TGCGCCAGCAGCCAAGATGTAGTCTACAATGAGCAGTTCTTC

abundance: -
j_gene: TRBJ2-7
v_gene: TRBV6-5
d_gene: -
CDR3aa: CASTSGWEQYF
CDR3nt: TGTGCCAGCACCTCAGGGTGGGAGCAGTACTTC

abundance: -
j_gene: TRBJ1-2
v_gene: TRBV6-1
d_gene: -
CDR3aa: CASSDHYRNYGYTF
CDR3nt: TGTGCCAGCAGTGATCATTACAGGAACTATGGCTACACCTTC

abundance: -
j_gene: TRBJ2-7
v_gene: TRBV18
d_gene: TRBD1
CDR3aa: CASSPGQDMVGNEQYF
CDR3nt: TGTGCCAGCTCACCGGGACAGGATATGGTTGGTAACGAGCAGTACTTC